The present TCR beta chain was sequenced within a study of OX40 agonist ivuxolimab in advanced cancers. Study information: Of the patients, three showed partial responses, one with hepatocellular carcinoma and two with cutaneous melanoma.

Germline V gene lookup returns CDR1 MNHNS and CDR2 SASEGT. The V gene lost 5 bases and the J gene lost 6 bases, with 13 bases spanning the gap. This CDR3 is built from 13 residues. The repertoire was sequenced with immunoSEQ multiplex PCR; TCRdb's copy has only in-frame clones and lacks some. In the table there are 50,000 or so clones, approximately 90% of which are singletons. General observations from the study: Among the lowest levels of clonal expansion were found in partial responders at 0.1-3.0 mg/kg. In CD8+ T cells, expanded clones were on average more numerous than in CD4+.

Points on this clone: Its antigen remains unidentified.

The genes are TRBV6-1 and TRBJ1-2; tentatively, D is TRBD1 (6 bases). The sequenced sample was CD4+ or CD8+ T cells sorted from blood, obtained in a trial of the OX40 agonist ivuxolimab. The receptor's source is an adult with an advanced solid tumor such as melanoma, head and neck, liver or kidney cancer. In nucleotides, the CDR3 is TGTGCCAGCAGTCTTACCAGGGGACATGGCTACACCTTC. Protein product: CASSLTRGHGYTF.